The subject of this entry is one TCR beta chain. This entry is derived from a study of radiotherapy plus CTLA-4 blockade in lung cancer. Sequencing was performed with immunoSEQ multiplex PCR; in TCRdb, only in-frame clones are kept and a portion is missing. The data contain some 110,000 clones, more than 80% of them singletons. This receptor was obtained from a human donor with non-small cell lung cancer that progressed on radiotherapy plus ipilimumab. The sample was peripheral blood, taken from a patient treated with radiotherapy plus ipilimumab.

In DNA form, the CDR3 reads TGTGCCAGCCGTACAGACAGGGCCTCCTACAATGAGCAGTTCTTC. Amino acid sequence: CASRTDRASYNEQFF. The rearrangement uses TRBV21-1 and TRBJ2-1; TRBD1 is taken as the D call from the table, unchecked against the DNA. TRBV21-1 is labeled a pseudogene. This CDR3 contains 15 residues.